Detailed here is one T cell receptor (beta chain). What it recognizes is unknown. The data were obtained in a study of shared clonotypes between healthy human individuals. Study-wide findings and caveats: Among donors, sharing of clonotypes was expected to be affected by sequencing depth.

Trimming shortened V by 5 bases and J by 3 bases, and 13 bases separated the two germline ends. Germline CDR1 SGHAT, CDR2 FQNNGV. This CDR3 has 14 amino acids. Subsets obtained from CD4+ cells comprised CD45RA+ naive and CD45RA-negative memory cells. Generated by immunoSEQ multiplex PCR, the TCRdb table keeps only in-frame clones and is missing some. The sample includes about 1 million clones, about 74% of them seen just once. Material for sequencing was memory CD4+ T cells sorted from blood. This sample's subset: CD45RA-negative fraction. The chain joins TRBV11-2 to TRBJ2-5; D possibly matches TRBD1 or TRBD2 (5 bases each). The sequence was collected from a man between 18 and 35 years old in good health. The CDR3 DNA is TGTGCCAGCAGCCTGACCGGGACGGAAGAGACCCAGTACTTC. Residues: CASSLTGTEETQYF.